The 25 T cell receptor beta chains in this list originate from one sample, sequenced in a study of identical twins. TCRdb fed the 5' RACE reads into MiXCR, producing one record per CDR3 protein. The sample holds 300,000 to 350,000 distinct CDR3 sequences, around an eighth seen once. These data were likewise used in another study, on yellow fever vaccine responses in identical twins.

What was sequenced was CD8+ T cells sorted from blood. Source of these receptors: a woman in her late teens or twenties in good health.

This clonotype appeared a few times. The chain links TRBV3-1 to TRBJ2-1, with D unresolved. The germline V gene has CDR1 LGHDT and CDR2 YNNKEL (reference sequence). This CDR3 comprises 12 residues. Trimming stripped 0 bases from V and 15 bases from J, with 12 bases between. The CDR3 nucleotides read TGTGCCAGCAGCCAAGAGGGCAGACCACGGTTCTTC. It encodes CASSQEGRPRFF.

This clonotype was seen more than once but under ten times. The chain couples TRBV6-5 to TRBJ2-1; 11 bases are a match to TRBD2. This CDR3 has 15 residues. The V gene end was trimmed by 4 bases and the J gene end by 7 bases; junction bases not matched to a gene: 6. Germline CDR1 is MNHEY and CDR2 is SVGAGI. DNA of the CDR3: TGTGCCAGCAGTTTGGGACTAGCGGCCTGGAATGAGCAGTTCTTC. This encodes CASSLGLAAWNEQFF.

This clonotype was recorded at least ten times. J is TRBJ2-2 and V is TRBV12-3 or TRBV12-4; D is perhaps TRBD2 (5 bases). This CDR3 has 16 amino acids. The germline V and J ends were trimmed by 5 bases and 1 base, with 14 bases remaining between them. The CDR3 DNA sequence: TGTGCCAGCAGTCCCGGATGGAGCGGGAACACCGGGGAGCTGTTTTTT. Protein sequence: CASSPGWSGNTGELFF.

This clonotype appeared many times. The chain has TRBV6-2 or TRBV6-3 and TRBJ1-3; D not resolved. Germline lookup yields CDR1 MNHEY and CDR2 SVGEGT. Trimming shortened V by 2 bases and J by 4 bases, and 3 bases separated the two germline ends. The CDR3 totals 12 residues. The CDR3 DNA sequence: TGTGCCAGCAGTTACCCGGGAAACACCATATATTTT. This sequence encodes CASSYPGNTIYF.

The rearrangement links TRBV7-2 to TRBJ1-3; 7 bases align to TRBD1. V lost 5 bases, J lost 10 bases, and 8 bases stayed unmatched. The V gene's germline CDR1 is SGHTA and CDR2 FQGNSA. This CDR3 has 13 amino acids. This CDR3 is CASSPGGDITIYF. The CDR3 nucleotides are TGTGCCAGCAGCCCAGGGGGGGACATAACCATATATTTT.

The table lists this clonotype with a few counts. This chain's CDR3 is CASTQHRRYEQYV. The CDR3 DNA is TGTGCCAGCACCCAACATCGTCGCTACGAGCAGTACGTC. The V call is TRBV12-3 or TRBV12-4, the J call TRBJ2-7, with D uncertain. Trimming cost V 7 bases and J 3 bases, with 13 bases left between them. The CDR3 extends over 13 amino acids.

The CDR3 bases are TGCGCCAGCAGCCAAGACCGGACAGGAGCCTACGAGCAGTACTTC. Amino acid sequence: CASSQDRTGAYEQYF. This sequence joins TRBV4-1 and TRBJ2-7; 7 bases align to TRBD1. The CDR3 is made up of 15 amino acids. Germline values: CDR1 MGHRA, CDR2 YSYEKL. With 0 bases clipped from V and 2 bases from J, the junction kept 4 bases outside the gene matches.

V gene TRBV7-9 combines with J gene TRBJ2-1; D not certain. This CDR3 comprises 15 residues. The V gene lost 7 bases and the J gene lost 5 bases, with 18 bases spanning the gap. CDR1 SEHNR and CDR2 FQNEAQ come from the germline V gene (reference sequence). CDR3 in amino acids: CASIPRTSSHNEQFF. The CDR3, as DNA: TGTGCCAGCATCCCCCGGACCTCAAGCCACAATGAGCAGTTCTTC.

This clonotype was picked up a small number of times. At one boundary the junction diverges from the germline segment, which might be a read error. V and J are TRBV6-1 and TRBJ1-2; D is perhaps TRBD1 (6 bases). Per the germline V gene, CDR1 is MNHNS and CDR2 is SASEGT. CDR3 length equals 15 residues. CDR3 amino acids: CTSSALRDKIYGYTF. CDR3 DNA: TGTACCAGCAGCGCCCTCCGGGACAAGATCTATGGCTACACCTTC.

This clonotype was detected many times. The chain carries TRBV12-5 and TRBJ2-2; a weak D match, TRBD2 (5 bases). CDR1 and CDR2 (germline): LGHNT, FRNRAP. The CDR3 runs to 15 residues. V lost 3 bases and J 1 base, leaving 9 bases between the germline ends. The CDR3: CASGFSGMNTGELFF. The CDR3 DNA follows: TGTGCTAGTGGTTTTTCCGGGATGAACACCGGGGAGCTGTTTTTT.

The chain couples TRBV7-8 to TRBJ2-2, with D unclear. In germline, CDR1 is SGHVS, CDR2 FQNEAQ. CDR3 length equals 14 residues. Trimming took off 5 bases at V and 6 bases at J, with 13 bases between the two ends. The CDR3 bases are TGTGCCAGCAGCCCTAGAAGGGCGCCCGGGGAGCTGTTTTTT. Its translation is CASSPRRAPGELFF.

This clonotype was seen more than once but under ten times. The chain carries TRBV6-1 and TRBJ2-7; tentatively, D is TRBD1 (6 bases). V was shortened by 2 bases and J by 2 bases, with 13 bases between the two germline ends. This CDR3 contains 15 residues. Per germline, CDR1 MNHNS and CDR2 SASEGT. CDR3 DNA: TGTGCCAGCAGTGAACTCACAGGGTACCCCTACGAGCAGTACTTC. Encoded protein: CASSELTGYPYEQYF.

This clonotype came up a few times. V usage is TRBV7-9 and J usage is TRBJ2-2; 7 bases match TRBD1. The V and J ends lost 4 bases and 2 bases, in that order; junction bases with no gene match: 7. The CDR3 contains 16 residues. Germline V gives CDR1 SEHNR, CDR2 FQNEAQ (reference sequence). CDR3 nucleotide sequence: TGTGCCAGCAGCTCGACAGGACAGGTCAACACCGGGGAGCTGTTTTTT. Protein product: CASSSTGQVNTGELFF.

This clonotype was seen a few times. The rearrangement uses TRBV29-1 and TRBJ2-1; 8 bases agree with TRBD2. Germline V gives CDR1 SQVTM, CDR2 ANQGSEA. With V trimmed by 3 bases and J by 4 bases, 20 bases remained unmatched. CDR3 length equals 19 residues. CDR3 nucleotide sequence: TGCAGCGTTGACCCCCGGGGCAGCGGGAGATCAGTGTGGTACAATGAGCAGTTCTTC. Translated, it gives CSVDPRGSGRSVWYNEQFF.

This clonotype occurred many times. This sequence joins TRBV4-1 and TRBJ2-5; 7 bases agree with TRBD2. This CDR3 has 15 residues. Germline CDR1 reads MGHRA; CDR2 reads YSYEKL. The V and J ends lost 4 bases and 5 bases, in that order; junction bases with no gene match: 10. CDR3 amino acids: CASSPGGSWKETQYF. Here the CDR3 DNA reads TGCGCCAGCAGCCCCGGGGGGTCGTGGAAGGAGACCCAGTACTTC.

This clonotype was recorded at least ten times. The CDR3 is CASSLSGGYEQYF. The CDR3 bases are TGTGCCAGCAGCTTATCTGGGGGCTACGAGCAGTACTTC. This sequence joins TRBV7-2 and TRBJ2-7, with D perhaps assigned TRBD1 or TRBD2 (5 bases each). Germline loops: CDR1 SGHTA, CDR2 FQGNSA. V lost 2 bases and J lost 3, with 8 bases in between. This CDR3 has 13 amino acids.

There are a few counts of this clonotype. J is TRBJ2-1 and V is TRBV7-9; D is ambiguous. CDR1 and CDR2 from the germline V gene are SEHNR and FQNEAQ (reference sequence). V dropped 1 base and J dropped 0 bases, with 10 bases sitting between them. This CDR3 region has 16 residues. DNA for the CDR3: TGTGCCAGCAGCTTAGGGGTCACAAGCTCCTACAATGAGCAGTTCTTC. The encoded protein is CASSLGVTSSYNEQFF.

The sample holds a few counts of this clonotype. This chain joins TRBV20-1 and TRBJ2-5, with a weak D call TRBD2 (6 bases). Germline V gives CDR1 DFQATT, CDR2 SNEGSKA (reference sequence). V was trimmed by 6 bases and J by 5 bases, leaving 19 bases between them. The CDR3 has 14 amino acids. In DNA, the CDR3 is TGCAGTGCCCCGGAGGGAGAGGTTTTTGAGACCCAGTACTTC. It yields the protein CSAPEGEVFETQYF.

This clonotype was seen a handful of times. The CDR3: CASSFCTGGTGELFF. The CDR3 DNA is TGTGCCAGCAGTTTTTGTACGGGCGGCACCGGGGAGCTGTTTTTT. V usage is TRBV28 and J usage is TRBJ2-2; D is unresolved. This CDR3 is 15 amino acids long. Trimming took off 3 bases at V and 4 bases at J, with 12 bases between the two ends. CDR1 MDHEN and CDR2 SYDVKM come from the germline V gene. Complete variable domain (other parts from reference TRBV28 and TRBJ2-2): DVKVTQSSRYLVKRTGEKVFLECVQDMDHENMFWYRQDPGLGLRLIYFSYDVKMKEKGDIPEGYSVSREKKERFSLILESASTNQTSMYLCASSFCTGGTGELFFGEGSRLTVL.

The CDR3 loop is CASSLWQSSYEQYF. DNA of the CDR3: TGTGCCAGCAGCTTATGGCAGAGCTCCTACGAGCAGTACTTC. This chain uses TRBV5-6 with TRBJ2-7; unclear D gene. From germline, CDR1 is SGHDT and CDR2 YYEEEE. V was shortened by 2 bases and J by 0 bases, with 9 bases between the two germline ends. The CDR3 contains 14 residues.

The genes are TRBV24-1 and TRBJ2-5, with TRBD2 as a possible D gene (5 bases). The CDR3 loop spans 14 amino acids. CDR1 is KGHDR, CDR2 SFDVKD, per germline. Trimming removed 3 bases from V and 2 bases from J, with 9 bases in between. The chain's CDR3 is CATSDRGAQETQYF. The CDR3 DNA sequence: TGTGCCACCAGTGATCGGGGAGCTCAAGAGACCCAGTACTTC.

The J gene is TRBJ1-2, the V gene TRBV16, with 8 bases that match TRBD1. Germline lookup yields CDR1 KGHSY and CDR2 FQNENV. This CDR3 has 17 amino acids. J gave up 3 bases and V 0 bases, and 9 bases lay outside the gene matches. The CDR3 DNA sequence: TGTGCCAGCAGCCAATCGTCTTCTGGGACAGGTCACTATGGCTACACCTTC. Translation: CASSQSSSGTGHYGYTF. Full variable domain (outside the CDR3, taken from reference TRBV16 and TRBJ1-2): GEEVAQTPKHLVRGEGQKAKLYCAPIKGHSYVFWYQQVLKNEFKFLISFQNENVFDETGMPKERFSAKCLPNSPCSLEIQATKLEDSAVYFCASSQSSSGTGHYGYTFGSGTRLTVV.

A few counts support this clonotype. The chain uses TRBV6-2 or TRBV6-3 and TRBJ1-2, with a tentative D call TRBD1 (5 bases). The V gene's germline CDR1 is MNHEY and CDR2 SVGEGT. Trimming left V 6 bases short and J 4 bases short, with 21 bases between. This CDR3 has 16 residues. This CDR3 reads CASRARPDSLSYGYTF. The CDR3 DNA sequence: TGTGCCAGCAGGGCTCGACCCGACAGCCTCTCCTATGGCTACACCTTC.

The count of this clonotype is one. The genes are TRBV20-1 and TRBJ2-3; no clear D. Germline CDR1 reads DFQATT; CDR2 reads SNEGSKA (reference sequence). The CDR3 has 15 residues. The V end was cut by 4 bases, the J end by 1 base, with 15 bases between. CDR3 loop: CSATFLGLRTDTQYF. Written as DNA, the CDR3 is TGCAGTGCTACGTTTCTGGGCCTCCGCACAGATACGCAGTATTTT.

In this sample, this clonotype turned up a few times. This chain connects TRBV20-1 to TRBJ2-3; 9 bases agree with TRBD1. Looked up from germline, CDR1 is DFQATT and CDR2 is SNEGSKA (reference sequence). The V segment lost 5 bases and the J segment 0 bases; nucleotides outside the gene matches: 9. The CDR3 is 16 residues long. The CDR3 nucleotides read TGCAGTGCTGCCCGGACAGGGGAAAGGAGCACAGATACGCAGTATTTT. It is translated as CSAARTGERSTDTQYF.